Below, one T cell receptor beta chain is given with its context. Antigen unknown. This may be a read error: a much more frequent sequence differs by one nucleotide. The CDR3 extends over 14 amino acids. Trimming took 5 bases from V and 2 from J, leaving 13 bases between them. The V gene's germline CDR1 is SGHVS and CDR2 FNYEAQ. The entry originates in a study of molecular identifiers for immune sequencing clone quantification. Whole-study findings and limits: Barcode sharing among identical TCR molecules could make large clones appear smaller. Whereas clones above 20 RNA copies held under 1% of naive-cell molecules, they held over 98% of effector molecules.

Naive CD8 T cells underwent sorting with the CD8+CD4-CCR7+CD45RA+ definition. TCRdb reprocessed the PCR reads with MiXCR, giving one entry per CDR3 protein. The sample carries some 100,000 distinct CDR3 sequences, roughly a third recorded once. The sequencing sample was made of naive CD8+ T cells from blood, with Jurkat cell RNA spiked in. Subset meaning: FACS-sorted CD8+CD4-CCR7+CD45RA+ naive T cells. J is TRBJ2-7 and V is TRBV7-6; no reliable D call. This TCR was recovered from a human donor in good health. Some libraries in this study had Jurkat cell RNA spiked in. Written as DNA, the CDR3 is TGTGCCAGCAGCGCACAGCGATCCCCCTACGAGCAGTACTTC. Amino acid sequence: CASSAQRSPYEQYF.